The rows below give T cell receptor beta chains drawn from one sample of a study of blood T cells in healthy people across ages. Each CDR3 protein gets one entry after TCRdb re-called the 5' RACE reads with MiXCR. The sample has roughly 700,000 distinct CDR3 sequences; over 45% are singletons. Sequencing was performed on blood. The receptors derive from an older woman in good health. The CDR3 runs from the conserved cysteine through the conserved F or W.

j_gene	v_gene	CDR3aa
TRBJ2-3	TRBV10-3	CAISESSDTQYF
TRBJ2-1	TRBV6-5	CASSYYGTSRNEQFF
TRBJ2-5	TRBV7-2	CASSLGDRVRETQYF
TRBJ2-1	TRBV9	CASSASEGSYNEQFF
NA	TRBV7-2	CASSSHSGESYNEQYF
TRBJ2-3	TRBV7-2	CASSLKVRTSGDTQYF
TRBJ1-6	TRBV28	CASSFWTVDNSPLHF
TRBJ2-3	TRBV4-2	CASSQVGTGGPYSYNEQYF
NA	TRBV6-2/TRBV6-3	CASSWQGSAKNIQYF
TRBJ1-3	TRBV6-6	CASRPNTDSSGNTIYF
TRBJ2-7	TRBV5-1	CASSVASVLNEQYF
TRBJ1-1	TRBV29-1	CSVKTGGPDTEAFF
TRBJ2-5	TRBV20-1	CSARDPGPRGGKTQYF
NA	TRBV6-1	CASSTQEGGPRFYNEQYF
NA	TRBV20-1	CSATDSGETQYF
TRBJ2-1	TRBV14	CASSQSWTGGYNEQFF
TRBJ2-7	TRBV7-3	CASSRAGGWDEQYF
TRBJ2-6	TRBV5-1	CASSLGTGNLGANVLTF
TRBJ2-7	TRBV4-2	CASGRDRGLDEQYF
TRBJ1-1	TRBV20-1	CSASPTAMNTEAFF
TRBJ1-4	TRBV4-2	CASSQGQADEKLFF
NA	TRBV6-2/TRBV6-3	CASSPLADYEQYF
TRBJ1-6	TRBV6-4	CASSDSEEAGSPLHF
TRBJ2-5	TRBV6-1	CASSEQGRQGTQYF
TRBJ2-2	TRBV29-1	CSVRGPGLAGVIGELFF
TRBJ1-1	TRBV9	CASSVGGQNTEAFF
TRBJ1-2	TRBV29-1	CSVEWTGGYGYTF
NA	TRBV18	CASSPVNGYEQYF
TRBJ2-6	TRBV4-2	CASSRDLSSSGANVLTF
TRBJ2-7	TRBV28	CASFTSGRIYEQYF
TRBJ2-1	TRBV9	CASSVGPIYNEQFF
TRBJ2-5	TRBV20-1	CSANSGRRETQYF
TRBJ2-1	TRBV20-1	CSARGYSYNEQFF
TRBJ2-7	TRBV4-3	CASSQDLRGYEQYF
TRBJ1-2	TRBV7-2	CASSLDGQVYGYTF
TRBJ1-2	TRBV20-1	CSAKGTGGTNYGYTF
TRBJ1-1	TRBV28	CASSPPPLMNTEAFF
TRBJ1-2	TRBV14	CASSPNPGPYYGYTF
TRBJ2-3	TRBV6-2/TRBV6-3	CASGPRPAGTSGRMSTDTQYF
TRBJ2-1	TRBV5-1	CASSGSVANNEQFF
TRBJ2-1	TRBV6-2/TRBV6-3	CASSYPGGRGSPYNEQFF
TRBJ2-1	TRBV20-1	CSARDTRGSSGNEQFF
NA	TRBV18	CASSGGGRGTQYF